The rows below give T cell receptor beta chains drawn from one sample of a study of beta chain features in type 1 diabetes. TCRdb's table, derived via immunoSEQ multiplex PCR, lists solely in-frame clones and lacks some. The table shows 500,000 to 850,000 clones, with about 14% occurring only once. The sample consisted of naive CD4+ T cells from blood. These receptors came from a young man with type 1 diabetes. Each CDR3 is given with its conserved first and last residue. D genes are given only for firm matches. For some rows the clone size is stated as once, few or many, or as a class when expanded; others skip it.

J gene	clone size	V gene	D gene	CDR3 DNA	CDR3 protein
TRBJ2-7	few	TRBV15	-	TGTGCCACCAGCAGAGAAGCCAGGTCCTACGAGCAGTACTTC	CATSREARSYEQYF
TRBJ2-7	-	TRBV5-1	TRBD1	TGCGCCAGCAACCCCACAGGGGCCCTCTACGAGCAGTACTTC	CASNPTGALYEQYF
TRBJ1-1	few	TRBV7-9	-	TGTGCCAGCAGCTCCGCCGGGACCGCGAACACTGAAGCTTTCTTT	CASSSAGTANTEAFF
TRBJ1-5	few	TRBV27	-	TGTGCCAGCAGTTTCGATAGGGGCCATCAGCCCCAGCATTTT	CASSFDRGHQPQHF
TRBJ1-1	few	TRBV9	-	TGTGCCAGCAGCACGATCGGGAACACTGAAGCTTTCTTT	CASSTIGNTEAFF
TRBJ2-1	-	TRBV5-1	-	TGCGCCAGCAGCACGGGACCAGTGGATAATACCCATGAGCAGTTCTTC	CASSTGPVDNTHEQFF
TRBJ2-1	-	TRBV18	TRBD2	TGTGCCAGCTCTCCCCTAGCGGGAGAAGTGAATGAGCAGTTCTTC	CASSPLAGEVNEQFF
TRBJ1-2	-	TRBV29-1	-	TGCAGCGTTGAGAGACAGGACTCATCTGGCTACACCTTC	CSVERQDSSGYTF
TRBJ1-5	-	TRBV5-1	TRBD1	TGCGCCAGCAGTGAGACAGGGGCAAGCAATCAGCCCCAGCATTTT	CASSETGASNQPQHF
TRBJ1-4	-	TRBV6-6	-	TGTGCCAGCAGCCCTGGGGGACGGCTACTGTTTTTT	CASSPGGRLLFF
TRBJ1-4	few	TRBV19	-	TGTGCCAGTACCGACCACGGAGCCGTTGGTGAAAAACTGTTTTTT	CASTDHGAVGEKLFF
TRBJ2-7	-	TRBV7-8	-	TGTGCCAGCAGCCCCAGGACAGTCATCTACGAGCAGTACTTC	CASSPRTVIYEQYF
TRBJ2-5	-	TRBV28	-	TGTGCCAGTAAATGGACAGTCGAAGAGACCCAGTACTTC	CASKWTVEETQYF
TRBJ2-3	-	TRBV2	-	TGTGCCAGCTCAGCCCTCGGGTTAGTAGGCACAGATACGCAGTATTTT	CASSALGLVGTDTQYF
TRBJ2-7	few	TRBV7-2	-	TGTGCCAGCAGCTTAGTTACGGAGGTGACGTACGAGCAGTACTTC	CASSLVTEVTYEQYF
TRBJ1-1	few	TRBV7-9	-	TGTGCCAGCAGCTCACTGACCGGTGGTACTGAAGCTTTCTTT	CASSSLTGGTEAFF
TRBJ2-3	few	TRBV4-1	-	TGCGCCAGCAGCCGTGACGGTGGGGGAAGGGATACGCAGTATTTT	CASSRDGGGRDTQYF